Each of the 7 T cell receptor beta chains below was sequenced from the same sample in a study of monozygotic twins with inflammatory bowel disease. Reprocessing the 5' RACE reads, TCRdb reports a single entry for every CDR3 protein and omits DNA. The sample totals a few hundred thousand distinct CDR3 sequences. The material sequenced was blood. Every receptor here comes from a human donor with ulcerative colitis or Crohn's disease, or a healthy co-twin of an affected twin (not recorded which).

The V and J genes are TRBV7-8 and TRBJ2-7; the D call of TRBD1 rests on TCRdb alone, since no DNA is present to check it. Germline values: CDR1 SGHVS, CDR2 FQNEAQ. CDR3 length: 17 amino acids. CDR3 protein: CASSSKGRGQGYYEQYF.

The genes are TRBV20-1 and TRBJ1-2; TCRdb outputs TRBD1, but without DNA this stays unchecked. The CDR3 contains 13 residues. Germline V gene data show CDR1 as DFQATT and CDR2 as SNEGSKA (reference sequence). The CDR3 protein is CSVPGGSNYGYTF.

This chain links TRBV5-1 with TRBJ1-3. The CDR3 loop spans 17 amino acids. CDR1 and CDR2 from the germline V gene are SGHRS and YFSETQ. This chain's CDR3 is CASSYLLHGSSGNTIYF.

The rearrangement joins TRBV5-1 to TRBJ2-5; the D call from TCRdb, TRBD1, cannot be confirmed without DNA. This CDR3 has 14 amino acids. Germline V lookup: CDR1 SGHRS, CDR2 YFSETQ. The CDR3 loop is CASREQGASETQYF.

The chain links TRBV15 to TRBJ1-4. This CDR3 is 15 amino acids long. CDR1 is LNHNV, CDR2 YYDKDF, per germline (reference sequence). CDR3 sequence reads: CATSTRGLANEKLFF.

The gene calls are TRBV7-2 and TRBJ2-7; the D call of TRBD2 rests on TCRdb alone, since no DNA is present to check it. Germline V gene lookup returns CDR1 SGHTA and CDR2 FQGNSA. The CDR3 runs to 14 residues. This chain's CDR3 is CASSLVLGPSEQYF. Looking up the rest from reference TRBV7-2 and TRBJ2-7 gives the full variable domain: GAGVSQSPSNKVTEKGKDVELRCDPISGHTALYWYRQSLGQGLEFLIYFQGNSAPDKSGLPSDRFSAERTGGSVSTLTIQRTQQEDSAVYLCASSLVLGPSEQYFGPGTRLTVT.

The chain couples TRBV12-5 to TRBJ1-5. The CDR3 runs 15 residues. Germline values: CDR1 LGHNT, CDR2 FRNRAP. CDR3 sequence reads: CASGFFPRSHQPQHF.